This T cell receptor beta chain comes out of a study of neurological immune-mediated disorders. Study details: Among the approximately 35 patients with multiple sclerosis, roughly 30 were relapsing-remitting, while 3 were secondary progressive. Study-wide points: With the multiple sclerosis repertoire cluster, neither clinical nor MRI features showed any association.

CDR3 length: 15 amino acids. The V gene's germline CDR1 is KGHDR and CDR2 SFDVKD. V lost 9 bases and J 5 bases, leaving 21 bases between the germline ends. This clonotype was recorded at least ten times. The antigen remains undetermined. As for the cDNA, it was generated by 5'RACE with 10-nucleotide random UMIs. Using its own MiXCR run on the 5' RACE reads, TCRdb lists one record per CDR3 protein. The sample holds under 80,000 distinct CDR3 sequences; under 5% are singletons and the top ten take around 3.3%. Sequencing was carried out using PBMCs. The receptor was isolated from a woman between 45 and 65 years old with multiple sclerosis. V gene TRBV24-1 combines with J gene TRBJ2-5; D may match TRBD1 or TRBD2 (5 bases each). This CDR3 is CATGARSGGAETQYF. CDR3 nucleotide sequence: TGTGCCACCGGGGCCCGAAGCGGCGGTGCGGAGACCCAGTACTTC.